The 31 T cell receptor beta chains in this list originate from one sample, sequenced in a study of cytomegalovirus exposure and HLA in healthy donors (TCRdb year 2017). The method behind the library was the immunoSEQ multiplex PCR assay. TCRdb provides this immuneACCESS table in a form limited to in-frame rearrangements. Some clones are lacking; in checked studies, under half of them reflect an unresolved V gene, and why the rest are absent is not known. The sample includes 150,000 to 200,000 clones, with 84% observed a single time. The ten largest make up roughly 7% of the sample. The sample consisted of PBMCs. These receptors all come from a man aged 18 to 29 in good health and CMV-seropositive.

This chain links TRBV19 with TRBJ2-3, with 9 bases aligning to TRBD2. CDR3 length equals 13 residues. Germline-derived CDR1 and CDR2 are LNHDA and SQIVND (reference sequence). With 8 bases clipped from V and 10 bases from J, the junction kept 10 bases outside the gene matches. CDR3 loop: CASGTGTSKAQYF. The CDR3 DNA reads as TGTGCCAGTGGGACCGGGACTAGCAAGGCGCAGTATTTT.

This clone was counted a few times. The chain joins TRBV11-2 to TRBJ2-2; 9 nucleotides line up with TRBD1. The CDR3 contains 12 residues. Germline assignment: CDR1 SGHAT and CDR2 FQNNGV. DNA for the CDR3: TGTGGTGGGACAGGGTTGTCCGGGGAGCTGTTTTTT. Residues: CGGTGLSGELFF.

This rearrangement joins TRBV15 to TRBJ2-2, with 10 bases identical to TRBD1. Germline lookup yields CDR1 LNHNV and CDR2 YYDKDF (reference sequence). This CDR3 is 15 amino acids long. V lost 9 bases, J lost 6 bases, and 10 bases stayed unmatched. CDR3 nucleotide sequence: TGTGCCACAGCGGCGGACAGGGGGGGGTCCGGGGAGCTGTTTTTT. Residues: CATAADRGGSGELFF.

V is TRBV4-3 and J is TRBJ2-7, with a weak D call TRBD2 (6 bases). Germline V gene sequence: CDR1 LGHNA, CDR2 YSLEER. The CDR3 sequence is 16 residues long. V shed 0 bases and J shed 7 bases, with 19 bases lying between them. Here the CDR3 reads CASSQDWGGGATEQYF. The CDR3 DNA sequence: TGCGCCAGCAGCCAAGATTGGGGCGGAGGGGCGACGGAGCAGTACTTC.

A single count supports this clone. This chain connects TRBV19 to TRBJ2-1; TRBD2 agrees at 13 bases. CDR1 and CDR2 (germline): LNHDA, SQIVND (reference sequence). This CDR3 region has 16 residues. V lost 3 bases and J lost 8; bases outside the gene matches: 7. The CDR3, as DNA: TGTGCCAGTAGTATTGGACTAGCGGGAGTAGGCCATGAGCAGTTCTTC. It is translated as CASSIGLAGVGHEQFF.

The chain employs TRBV6-5 and TRBJ2-7, with D tentatively TRBD2 (6 bases). The V and J ends lost 0 bases and 9 bases respectively, with 12 bases between them. The CDR3 spans 13 residues. Germline values: CDR1 MNHEY, CDR2 SVGAGI. In DNA, the CDR3 is TGTGCCAGCAGTTACTCCGGGCGGGATGTGCAGTACTTC. This translates into CASSYSGRDVQYF.

This clone was observed a single time. Here the CDR3 reads CASSLVSGLGNEQFF. CDR3 coding DNA: TGTGCCAGCAGCTTAGTGTCGGGACTAGGCAATGAGCAGTTCTTC. This chain uses TRBV7-9 with TRBJ2-1, with 8 bases aligning to TRBD2. Germline CDR1 SEHNR, CDR2 FQNEAQ (reference sequence). This CDR3 is built from 15 residues. V lost 1 base to trimming and J lost 6 bases; unmatched junction nucleotides: 5.

The gene calls are TRBV19 and TRBJ2-7; D gene unclear. Trimming took 3 bases from V and 2 from J, leaving 8 bases between them. From germline, CDR1 is LNHDA and CDR2 SQIVND (reference sequence). CDR3 length equals 13 residues. CDR3 DNA sequence: TGTGCCAGTAGTATCACACCCACCTACGAGCAGTACTTC. Protein product: CASSITPTYEQYF.

The chain combines TRBV7-2 with TRBJ1-1, with D hard to call. Germline values: CDR1 SGHTA, CDR2 FQGNSA. V shed 7 bases and J shed 9 bases, with 15 bases lying between them. This CDR3 has 12 amino acids. This chain's CDR3 is CASTFLNIQAFF. CDR3 nucleotides: TGTGCCAGCACCTTCCTTAATATTCAAGCTTTCTTT.

CDR3 region: CASKGGTGWEKLFF. The CDR3, as DNA: TGTGCCTCAAAGGGCGGGACAGGGTGGGAAAAACTGTTTTTT. The rearrangement uses TRBV28 and TRBJ1-4; 9 nucleotides match TRBD1. This CDR3 is 14 amino acids long. Germline CDR1 and CDR2: MDHEN and SYDVKM. J lost 8 bases, V lost 11 bases, and 12 bases had no gene match.

The chain employs TRBV7-2 and TRBJ1-1, with D possibly being TRBD1 (6 bases). CDR3 length: 18 amino acids. The germline gives CDR1 SGHTA, CDR2 FQGNSA. V was pared by 5 bases and J by 4 bases, with 26 bases between. The CDR3 nucleotides read TGTGCCAGCAGCGCCAGACAGGCGTGGGTTAGTAAAGGCACTGAAGCTTTCTTT. Translated: CASSARQAWVSKGTEAFF. Full variable domain (remainder filled in from reference TRBV7-2 and TRBJ1-1): GAGVSQSPSNKVTEKGKDVELRCDPISGHTALYWYRQSLGQGLEFLIYFQGNSAPDKSGLPSDRFSAERTGGSVSTLTIQRTQQEDSAVYLCASSARQAWVSKGTEAFFGQGTRLTVV.

V is TRBV6-4 and J is TRBJ2-3; 10 bases match TRBD1. Germline V CDR1 and CDR2: MRHNA, SNTAGT. V trimming: 3 bases; J trimming: 4 bases; junction bases outside the gene matches: 7. This CDR3 has 16 amino acids. The chain's CDR3 is CASSEGVGQGADTQYF. The CDR3 DNA is TGTGCCAGCAGTGAAGGTGTAGGACAGGGGGCAGATACGCAGTATTTT.

The chain's CDR3 is CASSAGSGGFEQYF. CDR3 nucleotide sequence: TGTGCCAGCAGCGCCGGGAGTGGTGGATTCGAGCAGTACTTC. The rearrangement joins TRBV9 to TRBJ2-7; a possible D gene is TRBD2 (6 bases). The V end lost 3 bases, the J end lost 6 bases, and 16 bases lay between the germline ends. Germline V gives CDR1 SGDLS, CDR2 YYNGEE. The CDR3 has 14 amino acids. The full variable domain, with the rest looked up from reference TRBV9 and TRBJ2-7, is DSGVTQTPKHLITATGQRVTLRCSPRSGDLSVYWYQQSLDQGLQFLIQYYNGEERAKGNILERFSAQQFPDLHSELNLSSLELGDSALYFCASSAGSGGFEQYFGPGTRLTVT.

This chain uses TRBV5-1 with TRBJ1-2; 7 nucleotides match TRBD1. The V and J ends lost 3 bases and 4 bases, in that order; junction bases with no gene match: 15. Per the germline V gene, CDR1 is SGHRS and CDR2 is YFSETQ. The CDR3 length is 17 residues. The chain's CDR3 is CASSSRNRTGFFYGYTF. The CDR3, as DNA: TGCGCCAGCAGCTCCCGTAATAGGACAGGCTTCTTCTATGGCTACACCTTC.

V is TRBV4-3 and J is TRBJ2-7, with D possibly being TRBD1 (7 bases). V was cut by 0 bases and J by 7 bases, with 22 bases left in between. Germline CDR1 and CDR2: LGHNA and YSLEER. The CDR3 runs to 17 residues. CDR3 residues: CASSQDLEGGLGREQYF. The CDR3 DNA is TGCGCCAGCAGCCAAGATCTGGAAGGGGGCCTGGGGAGGGAGCAGTACTTC.

This clone occurred many times. The J gene is TRBJ2-7, the V gene TRBV6-1; D uncertain. The germline gives CDR1 MNHNS, CDR2 SASEGT. V lost 4 bases to trimming and J lost 0 bases, with 7 bases between them. CDR3 size: 13 residues. CDR3: CASSASYSYEQYF. In nucleotides, the CDR3 is TGTGCCAGCAGTGCGAGTTACTCCTACGAGCAGTACTTC.

The V gene is TRBV28, the J gene TRBJ2-7, with TRBD2 matching over 8 bases. Trimming took 6 bases from V and 2 from J; bases not matched to a gene: 15. CDR3 length equals 17 residues. Germline V gene lookup returns CDR1 MDHEN and CDR2 SYDVKM. This CDR3 is CASSSIKTSGTPYEQYF. The CDR3 bases are TGTGCCAGCAGCTCCATTAAAACTAGCGGCACCCCCTACGAGCAGTACTTC.

This clone was seen a handful of times. The rearrangement links TRBV27 to TRBJ1-2; 11 bases align to TRBD1. This CDR3 has 16 amino acids. Germline V CDR1 and CDR2: MNHEY, SMNVEV (reference sequence). Unmatched junction bases numbered 11, after V lost 5 bases and J lost 6 bases. The DNA for the CDR3 is TGTGCCAGCAGTCCCACACCGGACAGGGGGCTGAATGGCTACACCTTC. Its translation: CASSPTPDRGLNGYTF.

The CDR3 here is CAWTETLAATTDTQYF. CDR3 bases: TGTGCCTGGACAGAAACCCTAGCGGCGACCACAGATACGCAGTATTTT. The chain combines TRBV30 with TRBJ2-3, with TRBD2 matching over 7 bases. Germline lookup yields CDR1 GTSNPN and CDR2 SVGIG (reference sequence). The CDR3 extends over 16 amino acids. Trimming removed 4 bases from V and 2 bases from J; junction bases left unmatched: 12.

The genes are TRBV11-2 and TRBJ2-2; D call uncertain. The CDR3 length is 13 residues. Germline CDR1 and CDR2: SGHAT and FQNNGV. Deletions cut 5 bases from V and 2 bases from J, with 6 bases between. DNA for the CDR3: TGTGCCAGCAGCCCTTTAAACACCGGGGAGCTGTTTTTT. Residues: CASSPLNTGELFF.

This clone was recorded once. The chain has TRBV5-1 and TRBJ1-4; possibly TRBD1 for D (6 bases). The CDR3 has 16 amino acids. Germline V gives CDR1 SGHRS, CDR2 YFSETQ. Trimming removed 3 bases at V and 4 bases at J, with 16 bases between. DNA of the CDR3: TGCGCCAGCAGCTCGACAGGTGCAGCCAATAATGAAAAACTGTTTTTT. Its protein is CASSSTGAANNEKLFF. The whole variable domain, remainder taken from reference TRBV5-1 and TRBJ1-4, is KAGVTQTPRYLIKTRGQQVTLSCSPISGHRSVSWYQQTPGQGLQFLFEYFSETQRNKGNFPGRFSGRQFSNSRSEMNVSTLELGDSALYLCASSSTGAANNEKLFFGSGTQLSVL.

The chain couples TRBV30 to TRBJ2-3; a weak D match, TRBD2 (6 bases). The length of the CDR3 is 13 residues. The germline V and J ends were trimmed by 1 base and 1 base, with 6 bases remaining between them. Germline CDR1 GTSNPN, CDR2 SVGIG (reference sequence). CDR3 residues: CAWSGGGTDTQYF. The CDR3 region has the DNA TGTGCCTGGAGTGGGGGGGGCACAGATACGCAGTATTTT.

V gene TRBV5-1 combines with J gene TRBJ2-1, with D perhaps matching TRBD1 (6 bases). CDR3 length equals 14 residues. Trimming cost V 3 bases and J 5 bases, with 12 bases left between them. CDR1 is SGHRS, CDR2 YFSETQ, per germline. The CDR3 reads CASSSQGWNNEQFF. CDR3 DNA: TGCGCCAGCAGCTCCCAGGGGTGGAACAATGAGCAGTTCTTC.

This rearrangement joins TRBV29-1 to TRBJ2-5; tentative D call: TRBD1 (5 bases). V lost 6 bases and J lost 0, with 11 bases in between. Germline lookup yields CDR1 SQVTM and CDR2 ANQGSEA. The length of the CDR3 is 13 residues. The CDR3 DNA is TGCAGCGTCTTACAGGTGTACCAAGAGACCCAGTACTTC. Translating it yields CSVLQVYQETQYF.

V and J are TRBV19 and TRBJ2-7; 12 nucleotides match TRBD2. The V gene's germline CDR1 is LNHDA and CDR2 SQIVND (reference sequence). After removal of 2 bases from V and 3 bases from J, the junction contained 11 bases not matched to a gene. The CDR3 consists of 18 residues. Here the CDR3 DNA reads TGTGCCAGTAGTATAAAGCTAGCGGGAGGGCCTACACGCTACGAGCAGTACTTC. Its translation is CASSIKLAGGPTRYEQYF.

The rearrangement joins TRBV27 to TRBJ2-7; D is unresolved. Per germline, CDR1 MNHEY and CDR2 SMNVEV (reference sequence). CDR3 length equals 14 residues. Trimming left V 6 bases short and J 8 bases short, with 20 bases between. CDR3 residues: CASRTHKVYEKQYF. The CDR3 region has the DNA TGTGCCAGCAGGACACATAAGGTCTACGAGAAGCAGTACTTC.

The J gene is TRBJ1-3, the V gene TRBV29-1; 7 bases map to TRBD1. The V gene's germline CDR1 is SQVTM and CDR2 ANQGSEA. The CDR3 has 14 amino acids. V lost 8 bases to trimming and J lost 0 bases; unmatched junction nucleotides: 7. The CDR3 nucleotides read TGCAGCATCACAGGGGACGACTCTGGAAACACCATATATTTT. Its translation: CSITGDDSGNTIYF.

The sample holds one count of this clone. The genes are TRBV5-1 and TRBJ2-1; 10 bases are a match to TRBD2. J gave up 8 bases and V 4 bases, and 3 bases lay outside the gene matches. There are 13 residues in the CDR3. From germline, CDR1 is SGHRS and CDR2 YFSETQ. This CDR3 is CASSPGLADEQFF. The CDR3 nucleotides read TGCGCCAGCAGCCCCGGACTAGCGGATGAGCAGTTCTTC.

The chain recombines TRBV9 with TRBJ2-7; D might be TRBD2 (6 bases). The germline gives CDR1 SGDLS, CDR2 YYNGEE. The V end lost 0 bases, the J end lost 5 bases, and 15 bases lay between the germline ends. The CDR3 loop spans 15 amino acids. The CDR3 sequence is CASSVGGVALHEQYF. The CDR3 nucleotides are TGTGCCAGCAGCGTAGGGGGGGTAGCGCTCCACGAGCAGTACTTC.

Comment on this clone: Within the sample, other DNA sequences also encode this same CDR3. The chain couples TRBV28 to TRBJ2-2, with TRBD1 matching 7 bases. With V trimmed by 9 bases and J by 1 base, 2 bases remained unmatched. The CDR3 consists of 13 residues. Germline CDR1 MDHEN, CDR2 SYDVKM. The CDR3 reads CASRTGNTGELFF. The CDR3 DNA sequence: TGTGCCAGTCGGACAGGGAACACCGGGGAGCTGTTTTTT.

The J gene is TRBJ2-1, the V gene TRBV15; 7 positions agree with TRBD2. Germline CDR1 and CDR2: LNHNV and YYDKDF (reference sequence). The V gene end was trimmed by 0 bases and the J gene end by 5 bases; junction bases not matched to a gene: 10. The CDR3 covers 17 residues. This chain's CDR3 is CATSRDSGHTIDNEQFF. The CDR3 DNA is TGTGCCACCAGCAGAGATAGCGGGCATACCATAGACAATGAGCAGTTCTTC.